This is a list of T cell receptor beta chains from one sample in a study of blood T cell repertoires in COVID-19. This table comes from immunoSEQ multiplex PCR, and its TCRdb copy is limited to in-frame clones, with some not included. The top ten clones hold 4.8% of a sample with roughly 41,000 clones, approximately 90% of them seen once. Sequencing was performed on peripheral blood. These receptors all stem from a human donor in a cohort sampled during active COVID-19. CDR3s include the opening cysteine and the closing phenylalanine or tryptophan. The D gene is left open where the match is weak. The size entry is marked missing in some rows and otherwise reads once, few, many or a size class.

clone_size	d_call	v_call	j_call	cdr3_aa
-	TRBD1	TRBV7-6	TRBJ2-7	CASSPTDRGPSSYEQYF
-	TRBD2	TRBV5-6	TRBJ2-1	CASSIGNLAGLYNEQFF
-	TRBD1	TRBV14	TRBJ2-1	CASSYGQGLAPYNEQFF
-	-	TRBV18	TRBJ2-5	CASSSPSQETQYF
-	TRBD2	TRBV19	TRBJ2-7	CASSAPSGLAGDPISYEQYF
-	-	TRBV7-2	TRBJ1-2	CASSLDRTADGYTF
-	TRBD1	TRBV11-2	TRBJ1-6	CASSVRDRGFGSYNSPLHF
-	-	TRBV7-3	TRBJ2-7	CASSLSPGDYEQYF
-	TRBD2	TRBV20-1	TRBJ2-1	CSASRSGTVNEQFF
-	-	TRBV7-2	TRBJ2-7	CASTHPSSYEQYF
few	TRBD1	TRBV2	TRBJ2-1	CASSDRTGVHEQFF
once	-	TRBV9	TRBJ2-3	CASSVGVGASTDTQYF
-	-	TRBV9	TRBJ2-4	CASSVNRDFAPRAKNIQYF
-	-	TRBV6-4	TRBJ1-1	CASSDSWGGNTEAFF
-	-	TRBV4-1	TRBJ2-1	CASSQSLAPSSYNEQFF
-	-	TRBV13	TRBJ2-4	CASSLAAKMMTAVAKNIQYF
-	TRBD1	TRBV5-6	TRBJ1-2	CASSPATPGQGYYGYTF
-	TRBD1	TRBV3-1/TRBV3-2	TRBJ2-7	CASSLRQGPPYEQYF
-	-	TRBV20-1	TRBJ2-3	CSASLASLSTDTQYF
-	TRBD2	TRBV9	TRBJ2-2	CASSVGTSGRPNTGELFF
-	-	TRBV10-3	TRBJ2-1	CASHRDPYNEQFF
-	TRBD2	TRBV19	TRBJ2-6	CASSPGLAGYAGANVLTF
once	-	TRBV9	TRBJ1-1	CASSVSPGVGSEAFF
-	-	TRBV10-3	TRBJ2-1	CAVRGGEGLYNEQFF
-	-	TRBV2	TRBJ2-3	CASTSKDTQYF
-	TRBD2	TRBV24-1	TRBJ2-1	CATSDPGLAAYNEQFF
-	-	TRBV7-2	TRBJ2-2	CASSPGLPNTGELFF
-	-	TRBV7-9	TRBJ1-2	CASSPGTVYGYTF
-	-	TRBV5-6	TRBJ1-6	CASSLASNSPLHF
-	TRBD1	TRBV2	TRBJ1-1	CASILRDRNPDAEAFF
-	TRBD2	TRBV4-1	TRBJ2-1	CASSQRLLANNEQFF
-	-	TRBV5-4	TRBJ2-7	CASSLGGTLAYEQYF
-	TRBD2	TRBV5-1	TRBJ2-5	CASSLTPPLREVLVTQYF
-	TRBD1	TRBV27	TRBJ1-5	CASSPPETGVWQPQHF
-	TRBD1	TRBV7-2	TRBJ1-3	CASSRTGGNGNTIYF
-	-	TRBV19	TRBJ2-1	CASSQTAAHHNEQFF
-	TRBD1	TRBV28	TRBJ1-3	CASSLSGQGSGNTIYF
-	-	TRBV28	TRBJ2-7	CASTPGSQDEQYF
-	TRBD1	TRBV10-3	TRBJ1-6	CAITRDRALPLHF
-	TRBD2	TRBV9	TRBJ2-1	CASSVDLGGETFF
-	-	TRBV28	TRBJ2-3	CASSFGLGAADTQYF
-	-	TRBV5-1	TRBJ1-2	CASRDPGVPNYGYTF
-	-	TRBV10-3	TRBJ2-1	CATQLEATNNEQFF
-	-	TRBV6-6	TRBJ2-3	CASTLSYTDTQYF
-	TRBD1	TRBV18	TRBJ2-7	CASSTGQGYEQYF
-	-	TRBV6-1	TRBJ2-5	CASSEGGLGETQYF
-	-	TRBV18	TRBJ2-5	CASSPDSYQETQYF
-	-	TRBV9	TRBJ2-2	CASSVVGSTGTGELFF
-	-	TRBV19	TRBJ1-1	CASTITGNTEAFF
-	-	TRBV28	TRBJ2-2	CASRTTSYTGELFF
-	TRBD1	TRBV28	TRBJ1-2	CASSFRDRRNYGYTF